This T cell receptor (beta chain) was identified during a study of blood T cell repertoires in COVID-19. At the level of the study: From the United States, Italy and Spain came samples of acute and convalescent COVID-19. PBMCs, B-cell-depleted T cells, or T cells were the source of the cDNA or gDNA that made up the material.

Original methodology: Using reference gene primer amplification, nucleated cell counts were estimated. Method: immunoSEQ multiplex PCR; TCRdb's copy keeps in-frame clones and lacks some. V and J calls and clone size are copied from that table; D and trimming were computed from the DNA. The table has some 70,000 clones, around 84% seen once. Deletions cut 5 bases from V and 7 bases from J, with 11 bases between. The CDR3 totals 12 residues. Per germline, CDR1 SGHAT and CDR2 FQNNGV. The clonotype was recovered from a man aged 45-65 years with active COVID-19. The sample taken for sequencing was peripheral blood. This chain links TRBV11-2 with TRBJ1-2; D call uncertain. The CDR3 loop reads CASSPEAGGYTF. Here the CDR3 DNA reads TGTGCCAGCAGCCCCGAAGCAGGTGGCTACACCTTC.